The rows below give T cell receptor beta chains drawn from one sample of a study of blood T cell repertoires in COVID-19. The protocol was immunoSEQ multiplex PCR, while the TCRdb copy is restricted to in-frame clones and leaves out a portion. The data contain almost 250,000 clones, around 87% of them singletons. Sample: PBMCs or T cells enriched from blood (not recorded which). The source of these receptors is a woman aged 45-65 years who had recovered from COVID-19. CDR3s include the opening cysteine and the closing phenylalanine or tryptophan. A D gene is named only where the DNA matches it firmly. Size tells how often a clone was seen (once, few, many) or the class of an expanded clone, and some rows leave it out.

CDR3aa: CASSLGRRRSGNTIYF
CDR3nt: TGTGCCAGCAGCTTAGGGAGGCGCCGCTCTGGAAACACCATATATTTT
abundance: .
j_gene: TRBJ1-3
d_gene: .
v_gene: TRBV7-8

CDR3aa: CAWIPRGQLGEQYF
CDR3nt: TGTGCCTGGATTCCTAGGGGCCAGTTGGGGGAGCAGTACTTC
abundance: .
j_gene: TRBJ2-7
d_gene: .
v_gene: TRBV30

CDR3aa: CATSGPGYGYTF
CDR3nt: TGTGCCACCAGTGGCCCAGGATATGGCTACACCTTC
abundance: .
j_gene: TRBJ1-2
d_gene: .
v_gene: TRBV24-1

CDR3aa: CASSLAQNSYEQYF
CDR3nt: TGTGCCAGCAGTTTAGCACAGAACTCCTACGAGCAGTACTTC
abundance: .
j_gene: TRBJ2-7
d_gene: .
v_gene: TRBV28

CDR3aa: CASSRAAGEAFF
CDR3nt: TGTGCCAGCAGCCGGGCGGCAGGGGAAGCTTTCTTT
abundance: .
j_gene: TRBJ1-1
d_gene: .
v_gene: TRBV7-9

CDR3aa: CATSGGTEAFF
CDR3nt: TGTGCCACTAGCGGGGGCACTGAAGCTTTCTTT
abundance: .
j_gene: TRBJ1-1
d_gene: .
v_gene: TRBV5-4

CDR3aa: CASSVGGRNTGELFF
CDR3nt: TGTGCCAGCAGCGTCGGGGGGAGAAACACCGGGGAGCTGTTTTTT
abundance: .
j_gene: TRBJ2-2
d_gene: TRBD2
v_gene: TRBV9

CDR3aa: CASTGRTSGSSSYEQYF
CDR3nt: TGTGCCAGCACAGGAAGAACTAGCGGGAGTAGCTCCTACGAGCAGTACTTC
abundance: .
j_gene: TRBJ2-7
d_gene: TRBD2
v_gene: TRBV6-4

CDR3aa: CASSFSPGETQYF
CDR3nt: TGTGCCAGCAGCTTCAGCCCCGGGGAGACCCAGTACTTC
abundance: .
j_gene: TRBJ2-5
d_gene: .
v_gene: TRBV5-4

CDR3aa: CSVEDSIPAGATEAFF
CDR3nt: TGCAGCGTTGAAGACTCCATACCTGCAGGGGCCACTGAAGCTTTCTTT
abundance: once
j_gene: TRBJ1-1
d_gene: .
v_gene: TRBV29-1

CDR3aa: CASLPRSVAGETGELFF
CDR3nt: TGTGCCAGCCTCCCCCGGTCCGTAGCGGGAGAAACCGGGGAGCTGTTTTTT
abundance: .
j_gene: TRBJ2-2
d_gene: TRBD2
v_gene: TRBV28

CDR3aa: CAGRHRERTEAFF
CDR3nt: TGTGCCGGCCGACACAGGGAAAGGACTGAAGCTTTCTTT
abundance: .
j_gene: TRBJ1-1
d_gene: .
v_gene: TRBV2

CDR3aa: CASSSPVPRLAGQYTQYF
CDR3nt: TGTGCCAGCAGTTCCCCAGTGCCCCGGCTAGCGGGACAGTATACGCAGTATTTT
abundance: once
j_gene: TRBJ2-3
d_gene: TRBD2
v_gene: TRBV27

CDR3aa: CASSLLAGRGDEQYF
CDR3nt: TGCGCCAGCAGCTTGCTAGCGGGACGGGGGGACGAGCAGTACTTC
abundance: .
j_gene: TRBJ2-7
d_gene: TRBD2
v_gene: TRBV5-1

CDR3aa: CASIAEAFTGELFF
CDR3nt: TGTGCCAGCATAGCGGAAGCGTTTACCGGGGAGCTGTTTTTT
abundance: .
j_gene: TRBJ2-2
d_gene: .
v_gene: TRBV6-5

CDR3aa: CASRDSPTFYGYTF
CDR3nt: TGTGCCAGCAGAGACAGCCCTACTTTCTATGGCTACACCTTC
abundance: .
j_gene: TRBJ1-2
d_gene: .
v_gene: TRBV6-4

CDR3aa: CASGGGWSRTEAFF
CDR3nt: TGTGCCAGCGGAGGGGGCTGGTCGCGCACTGAAGCTTTCTTT
abundance: .
j_gene: TRBJ1-1
d_gene: TRBD1
v_gene: TRBV19

CDR3aa: CASSQDSGGETQYF
CDR3nt: TGCGCCAGCAGCCAAGATTCAGGTGGGGAGACCCAGTACTTC
abundance: .
j_gene: TRBJ2-5
d_gene: .
v_gene: TRBV4-1

CDR3aa: CASSPNGQGADYGYTF
CDR3nt: TGCGCCAGCAGCCCAAATGGACAGGGGGCTGACTATGGCTACACCTTC
abundance: .
j_gene: TRBJ1-2
d_gene: TRBD1
v_gene: TRBV4-3

CDR3aa: CASSLFGGANQKAFF
CDR3nt: TGTGCCAGCAGCCTCTTTGGGGGGGCGAATCAGAAAGCTTTCTTT
abundance: .
j_gene: TRBJ1-1
d_gene: .
v_gene: TRBV3-1/TRBV3-2

CDR3aa: CASSPTGQPGNTIYF
CDR3nt: TGTGCCAGCTCACCAACGGGACAACCAGGAAACACCATATATTTT
abundance: .
j_gene: TRBJ1-3
d_gene: .
v_gene: TRBV18

CDR3aa: CASSQVYSHNSPLHF
CDR3nt: TGCGCCAGCAGCCAAGTTTACAGCCATAATTCACCCCTCCACTTT
abundance: .
j_gene: TRBJ1-6
d_gene: .
v_gene: TRBV4-3

CDR3aa: CAWSVRGTFNQPQHF
CDR3nt: TGTGCCTGGAGTGTACGGGGTACTTTTAATCAGCCCCAGCATTTT
abundance: once
j_gene: TRBJ1-5
d_gene: .
v_gene: TRBV30

CDR3aa: CASSEGQGAFGNTIYF
CDR3nt: TGTGCCAGCAGCGAGGGACAGGGGGCGTTCGGAAACACCATATATTTT
abundance: .
j_gene: TRBJ1-3
d_gene: TRBD1
v_gene: TRBV9

CDR3aa: CASSLDPGDWNNEQFF
CDR3nt: TGTGCCAGCAGCTTGGATCCGGGAGATTGGAACAATGAGCAGTTCTTC
abundance: .
j_gene: TRBJ2-1
d_gene: .
v_gene: TRBV5-5

CDR3aa: CASSLLAGVEDTQYF
CDR3nt: TGTGCCAGCAGTTTACTAGCGGGAGTGGAAGATACGCAGTATTTT
abundance: .
j_gene: TRBJ2-3
d_gene: TRBD2
v_gene: TRBV27

CDR3aa: CASSLVWGDTIYF
CDR3nt: TGTGCCAGCAGCTTAGTTTGGGGGGACACCATATATTTT
abundance: .
j_gene: TRBJ1-3
d_gene: .
v_gene: TRBV7-8

CDR3aa: CASSIDVQGKDYGYTF
CDR3nt: TGTGCCAGTAGTATAGACGTACAGGGTAAGGACTATGGCTACACCTTC
abundance: .
j_gene: TRBJ1-2
d_gene: .
v_gene: TRBV19

CDR3aa: CASSRQGSTDTQYF
CDR3nt: TGTGCCAGCTCTAGACAGGGTAGCACAGATACGCAGTATTTT
abundance: .
j_gene: TRBJ2-3
d_gene: TRBD1
v_gene: TRBV2

CDR3aa: CASSETGYNEQFF
CDR3nt: TGTGCCAGCAGTGAAACCGGCTACAATGAGCAGTTCTTC
abundance: .
j_gene: TRBJ2-1
d_gene: .
v_gene: TRBV2

CDR3aa: CASSPTDRVSQPQHF
CDR3nt: TGTGCCAGCAGCCCTACGGACAGGGTGAGCCAGCCCCAGCATTTT
abundance: .
j_gene: TRBJ1-5
d_gene: TRBD1
v_gene: TRBV3-1/TRBV3-2

CDR3aa: CASSSPGAPGQGYGYTF
CDR3nt: TGTGCCAGCAGTTCCCCCGGCGCTCCGGGACAGGGCTATGGCTACACCTTC
abundance: .
j_gene: TRBJ1-2
d_gene: TRBD1
v_gene: TRBV28

CDR3aa: CTSSSSRAGSLQFF
CDR3nt: TGTACCAGCAGCTCCAGTAGAGCGGGAAGCCTGCAGTTCTTC
abundance: .
j_gene: TRBJ2-1
d_gene: TRBD2
v_gene: TRBV7-2

CDR3aa: CASDRYLGTEAFF
CDR3nt: TGTGCCAGTGACAGGTATTTGGGCACTGAAGCTTTCTTT
abundance: .
j_gene: TRBJ1-1
d_gene: .
v_gene: TRBV2

CDR3aa: CASGGGISGYTGELFF
CDR3nt: TGTGCTAGTGGGGGGGGAATCAGTGGGTACACCGGGGAGCTGTTTTTT
abundance: .
j_gene: TRBJ2-2
d_gene: .
v_gene: TRBV12-5

CDR3aa: CASSWGDGTNYGYTF
CDR3nt: TGTGCCAGCAGCTGGGGGGACGGCACCAACTATGGCTACACCTTC
abundance: .
j_gene: TRBJ1-2
d_gene: .
v_gene: TRBV5-5

CDR3aa: CASGLVSGKVNYGYTF
CDR3nt: TGTGCTAGTGGTTTGGTAAGCGGTAAGGTGAACTATGGCTACACCTTC
abundance: .
j_gene: TRBJ1-2
d_gene: .
v_gene: TRBV12-5

CDR3aa: CASSQQRSDQPQHF
CDR3nt: TGCGCCAGCAGCCAACAAAGGAGTGATCAGCCCCAGCATTTT
abundance: .
j_gene: TRBJ1-5
d_gene: .
v_gene: TRBV4-3

CDR3aa: CASNRDSTNYGYTF
CDR3nt: TGTGCCAGCAATCGGGACAGTACTAACTATGGCTACACCTTC
abundance: .
j_gene: TRBJ1-2
d_gene: TRBD1
v_gene: TRBV6-6

CDR3aa: CASSSRGQETQYF
CDR3nt: TGTGCCAGCAGTTCCAGGGGGCAAGAGACCCAGTACTTC
abundance: .
j_gene: TRBJ2-5
d_gene: TRBD1
v_gene: TRBV7-9

CDR3aa: CASSQEAGGRSSEAFF
CDR3nt: TGTGCCAGCAGCCAAGAGGCGGGCGGGAGGTCGAGTGAAGCTTTCTTT
abundance: few
j_gene: TRBJ1-1
d_gene: .
v_gene: TRBV3-1/TRBV3-2

CDR3aa: CASSQLNTEAFF
CDR3nt: TGTGCCAGCAGCCAATTGAACACTGAAGCTTTCTTT
abundance: .
j_gene: TRBJ1-1
d_gene: .
v_gene: TRBV28

CDR3aa: CASKPDRVAYEQYF
CDR3nt: TGTGCCAGCAAACCAGACAGGGTAGCCTACGAGCAGTACTTC
abundance: .
j_gene: TRBJ2-7
d_gene: TRBD1
v_gene: TRBV3-1/TRBV3-2

CDR3aa: CAISDGRAGYEQYF
CDR3nt: TGTGCCATCAGTGATGGGCGGGCGGGCTACGAGCAGTACTTC
abundance: .
j_gene: TRBJ2-7
d_gene: .
v_gene: TRBV10-3

CDR3aa: CASSPNRVSPLHF
CDR3nt: TGTGCCAGCAGCCCCAACCGGGTATCACCCCTCCACTTT
abundance: .
j_gene: TRBJ1-6
d_gene: .
v_gene: TRBV12-3/TRBV12-4

CDR3aa: CASSFEGQGRYTF
CDR3nt: TGTGCCAGCAGCTTTGAGGGACAGGGTCGCTACACCTTC
abundance: .
j_gene: TRBJ1-2
d_gene: TRBD1
v_gene: TRBV5-5

CDR3aa: CASSIGQGYNTIYF
CDR3nt: TGTGCCAGTAGTATCGGACAGGGTTATAACACCATATATTTT
abundance: .
j_gene: TRBJ1-3
d_gene: TRBD1
v_gene: TRBV19

CDR3aa: CATSRFGGAKNIQYF
CDR3nt: TGTGCCACCAGTCGCTTCGGGGGAGCCAAAAACATTCAGTACTTC
abundance: .
j_gene: TRBJ2-4
d_gene: .
v_gene: TRBV15

CDR3aa: CARSRDNYSGNTIYF
CDR3nt: TGTGCCAGATCTAGGGACAACTACTCTGGAAACACCATATATTTT
abundance: .
j_gene: TRBJ1-3
d_gene: .
v_gene: TRBV30

CDR3aa: CASSLEHRGEQFF
CDR3nt: TGTGCCAGCAGTTTAGAACACAGGGGAGAGCAGTTCTTC
abundance: .
j_gene: TRBJ2-1
d_gene: TRBD1
v_gene: TRBV12-3/TRBV12-4

CDR3aa: CASSRGRTGELFF
CDR3nt: TGTGCCAGCAGCCGAGGGAGGACCGGGGAGCTGTTTTTT
abundance: .
j_gene: TRBJ2-2
d_gene: .
v_gene: TRBV6-5

CDR3aa: CASGRQGSSYNEQFF
CDR3nt: TGTGCCAGCGGGAGACAGGGGAGCTCCTACAATGAGCAGTTCTTC
abundance: .
j_gene: TRBJ2-1
d_gene: TRBD1
v_gene: TRBV25-1

CDR3aa: CASSERTTGTGELFF
CDR3nt: TGTGCCAGCAGTGAAAGGACAACGGGTACCGGGGAGCTGTTTTTT
abundance: .
j_gene: TRBJ2-2
d_gene: .
v_gene: TRBV2

CDR3aa: CATSRGVSMRDYEQYF
CDR3nt: TGTGCCACCAGCAGAGGAGTATCTATGAGGGACTACGAGCAGTACTTC
abundance: .
j_gene: TRBJ2-7
d_gene: .
v_gene: TRBV15

CDR3aa: CASSFDPRTGGNEKLFF
CDR3nt: TGTGCCAGCAGTTTCGACCCACGGACAGGGGGTAATGAAAAACTGTTTTTT
abundance: .
j_gene: TRBJ1-4
d_gene: TRBD1
v_gene: TRBV6-2/TRBV6-3

CDR3aa: CASSQGLAATFDEQYF
CDR3nt: TGTGCCAGCAGTCAGGGACTAGCGGCTACCTTCGACGAGCAGTACTTC
abundance: few
j_gene: TRBJ2-7
d_gene: TRBD2
v_gene: TRBV6-2/TRBV6-3

CDR3aa: CASSLGGQGLNEQYF
CDR3nt: TGTGCCAGCAGTTTAGGAGGACAGGGGCTGAACGAGCAGTACTTC
abundance: .
j_gene: TRBJ2-7
d_gene: TRBD1
v_gene: TRBV28

CDR3aa: CSASTVLSSYNSPLHF
CDR3nt: TGCAGTGCTAGTACAGTCCTAAGCTCCTATAATTCACCCCTCCACTTT
abundance: many
j_gene: TRBJ1-6
d_gene: .
v_gene: TRBV20-1

CDR3aa: CASSYLTGSLSYEQYF
CDR3nt: TGTGCCAGCAGCTATTTAACAGGTTCTCTCTCCTACGAGCAGTACTTC
abundance: .
j_gene: TRBJ2-7
d_gene: .
v_gene: TRBV11-2